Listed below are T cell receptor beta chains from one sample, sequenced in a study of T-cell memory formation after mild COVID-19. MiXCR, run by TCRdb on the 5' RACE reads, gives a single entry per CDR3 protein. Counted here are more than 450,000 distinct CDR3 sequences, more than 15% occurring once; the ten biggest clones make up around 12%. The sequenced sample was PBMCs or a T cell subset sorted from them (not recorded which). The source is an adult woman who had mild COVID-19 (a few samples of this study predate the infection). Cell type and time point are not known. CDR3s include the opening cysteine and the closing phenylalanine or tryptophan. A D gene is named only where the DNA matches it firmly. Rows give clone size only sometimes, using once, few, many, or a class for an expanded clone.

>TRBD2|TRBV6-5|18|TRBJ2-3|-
TGTGCCAGCAGTTACTCCGGGACTAGCGGGGGAGACACAGATACGCAGTATTTT
CASSYSGTSGGDTDTQYF
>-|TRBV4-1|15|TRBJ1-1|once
TGCGCCAGCAGCCAACTTCGGGGGGCGAACACTGAAGCTTTCTTT
CASSQLRGANTEAFF
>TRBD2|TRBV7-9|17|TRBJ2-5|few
TGTGCCAGCAGCTTCCAGACTAGCGGGGGCCCGAGGAAGACCCAGTACTTC
CASSFQTSGGPRKTQYF
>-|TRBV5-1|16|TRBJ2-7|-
TGCGCCAGCGGCGCCGGAAAGACAGGCCGTCCCAGCGAGCAGTACTTC
CASGAGKTGRPSEQYF
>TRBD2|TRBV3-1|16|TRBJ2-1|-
TGTGCCAGCAGCCCTCCCGGGACTAGGGCGTTCAATGAGCAGTTCTTC
CASSPPGTRAFNEQFF
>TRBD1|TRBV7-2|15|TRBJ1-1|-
TGTGCCAGCAGCTTAGCGCAGGGGGCAGTGTCTGAAGCTTTCTTT
CASSLAQGAVSEAFF
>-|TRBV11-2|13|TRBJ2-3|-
TGTGCCAGCAGCTTCCGACAGCAAGATACGCAGTATTTT
CASSFRQQDTQYF
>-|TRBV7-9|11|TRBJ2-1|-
TGTGCCAGCACTGACGACAATGAGCAGTTCTTC
CASTDDNEQFF
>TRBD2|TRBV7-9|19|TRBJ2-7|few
TGTGCCAGCAGCTTAGAGATCGGTCTAGCGGGAGGAAGAGCCTACGAGCAGTACTTC
CASSLEIGLAGGRAYEQYF
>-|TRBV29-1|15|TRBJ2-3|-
TGCAGCGTTGTTTATATTGGGGGGGCCTTAGATACGCAGTATTTT
CSVVYIGGALDTQYF
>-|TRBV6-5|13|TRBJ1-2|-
TGTGCCAGCAGTTACATCGCCAGCTATGGCTACACCTTC
CASSYIASYGYTF
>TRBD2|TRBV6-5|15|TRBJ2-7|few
TGTGCCAGCAGTTACTCGTCTAGCGGGAAGGGCGAGCAGTACTTC
CASSYSSSGKGEQYF
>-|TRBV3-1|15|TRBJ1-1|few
TGTGCCAGCAGCCGGGGACCCGCGAGGGACACTGAAGCTTTCTTT
CASSRGPARDTEAFF
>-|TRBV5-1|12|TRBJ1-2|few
TGCGCCAGCAGCTTTAGAGGGCGAGGCTACACCTTC
CASSFRGRGYTF
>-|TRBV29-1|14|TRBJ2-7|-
TGCAGCGTTGGGATCCGCGGGAAGAGCTACGAGCAGTACTTC
CSVGIRGKSYEQYF
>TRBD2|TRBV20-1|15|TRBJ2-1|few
TGCAGTGCTAGAGAATCTAGCGGGGGAAACAATGAGCAGTTCTTC
CSARESSGGNNEQFF
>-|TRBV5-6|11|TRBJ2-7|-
TGTGCCAGCAGCCACCGCTACGAGCAGTACTTC
CASSHRYEQYF
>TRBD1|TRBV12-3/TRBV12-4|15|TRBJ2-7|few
TGTGCCAGCAGCCGACCGGGACAGGACGTCTACGAGCAGTACTTC
CASSRPGQDVYEQYF
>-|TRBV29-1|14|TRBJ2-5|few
TGCAGCGTTTTGCGGGCGCGAGGGAAAGAGACCCAGTACTTC
CSVLRARGKETQYF
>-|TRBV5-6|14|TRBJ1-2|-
TGTGCCAGCAGCCAGACTGGGCGAGGCTATGGCTACACCTTC
CASSQTGRGYGYTF
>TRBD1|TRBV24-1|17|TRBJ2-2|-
TGTGCCACCAGTGATAGTGGGCGGACAGGGATACTCGGGGAGCTGTTTTTT
CATSDSGRTGILGELFF
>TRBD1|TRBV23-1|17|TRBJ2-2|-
TGCGCCAGCAGTCAAGGACGGGACAGGGGCGACACCGGGGAGCTGTTTTTT
CASSQGRDRGDTGELFF
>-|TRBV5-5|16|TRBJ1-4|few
TGTGCCAGCGGCTACCAGGGGATGGTGACTAATGAAAAACTGTTTTTT
CASGYQGMVTNEKLFF
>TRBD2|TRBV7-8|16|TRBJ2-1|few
TGTGCCAGCAGCATCCAAGCGGGAGCCTTTTACAATGAGCAGTTCTTC
CASSIQAGAFYNEQFF
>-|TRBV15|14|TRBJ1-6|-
TGTGCCACCAGCAGGACGGACGGCCGGTCACCCCTCCACTTT
CATSRTDGRSPLHF